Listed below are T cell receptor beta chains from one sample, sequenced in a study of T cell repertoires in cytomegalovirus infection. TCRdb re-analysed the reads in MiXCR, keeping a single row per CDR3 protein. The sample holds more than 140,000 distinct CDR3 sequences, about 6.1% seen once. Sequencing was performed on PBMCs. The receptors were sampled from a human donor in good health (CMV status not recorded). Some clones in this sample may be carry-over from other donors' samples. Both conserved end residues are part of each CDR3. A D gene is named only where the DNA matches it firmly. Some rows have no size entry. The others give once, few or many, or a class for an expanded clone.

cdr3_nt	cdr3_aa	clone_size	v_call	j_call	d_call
TGCAGCGTTGAAAGGGCAGGGACGTTGAACACTGAAGCTTTCTTT	CSVERAGTLNTEAFF	few	TRBV29-1	TRBJ1-1	-
TGTGCCACCAGTGACGGAGGGGATTGGAACACTGAAGCTTTCTTT	CATSDGGDWNTEAFF	many	TRBV24-1	TRBJ1-1	-
TGCAGTGCTAAGACGCCGCAAGGCACAGATACGCAGTATTTT	CSAKTPQGTDTQYF	-	TRBV20-1	TRBJ2-3	-
TGTGCCAGCAGTTACCCCAACTCAAATACGCAGTATTTT	CASSYPNSNTQYF	-	TRBV6-6	TRBJ2-3	-
TGCGCCAGCAGCTTCGGGTCGCAGAGGGAGACCCAGTACTTC	CASSFGSQRETQYF	few	TRBV5-1	TRBJ2-5	-
TGTGCCAGCAGCCCTACCGTAGGGGCCTACGAGCAGTACTTC	CASSPTVGAYEQYF	few	TRBV27	TRBJ2-7	-
TGTGCCACCGCCGGGCCCAGGGGGCTCGTAAATCAGCCCCAGCATTTT	CATAGPRGLVNQPQHF	many	TRBV15	TRBJ1-5	TRBD1
TGCAGTGCTAGAGATCTGGCAGGATGGTTGTCTGCACCCCTCCACTTT	CSARDLAGWLSAPLHF	-	TRBV20-1	TRBJ1-6	-
TGCAGCGTCTCCGGGACAAGAGGTCTTGGCTACACCTTC	CSVSGTRGLGYTF	few	TRBV29-1	TRBJ1-2	-
TGTGCCAGCAGCACGAGCCGGACAGGGCACTATAATGAAAAACTGTTTTTT	CASSTSRTGHYNEKLFF	many	TRBV7-9	TRBJ1-4	TRBD1
TGTGCCAGCAGTAGAGGGACCACTGAAGCTTTCTTT	CASSRGTTEAFF	many	TRBV28	TRBJ1-1	-
TGTGCCAGCAGAGTTAGGGGTGGTAATGAAAAACTGTTTTTT	CASRVRGGNEKLFF	-	TRBV2	TRBJ1-4	-
TGTGCCAGTCCACTATCGGGGACAGCCATGAACACTGAAGCTTTCTTT	CASPLSGTAMNTEAFF	many	TRBV19	TRBJ1-1	TRBD1
TGTGCCAGCAGCCCCCCAGGAGAGGGGACCCAGTACTTC	CASSPPGEGTQYF	many	TRBV7-6	TRBJ2-5	-
TGTGCCAGCAGCTTAAACGGGGGTAATACCGGGGAGCTGTTTTTT	CASSLNGGNTGELFF	many	TRBV7-3	TRBJ2-2	-
TGTGCCAGCAGCTTAGAGTTCGGGGACCAAGCTTTCTTT	CASSLEFGDQAFF	many	TRBV7-2	TRBJ1-1	-
TGCAGCGTAGCCGGGGACAGGGGAGGGGAGACCCAGTACTTC	CSVAGDRGGETQYF	many	TRBV29-1	TRBJ2-5	TRBD1
TGTGCCAGCAGCTCCTCGGGGACAAACTACTATGGCTACACCTTC	CASSSSGTNYYGYTF	many	TRBV7-2	TRBJ1-2	-
TGCAGCGTTCAGGACAGGCTGAACACTGAAGCTTTCTTT	CSVQDRLNTEAFF	many	TRBV29-1	TRBJ1-1	TRBD1
TGTGCCAGCAGTTCGGGGGAGGGGACTAGGGAGCAGTACTTC	CASSSGEGTREQYF	many	TRBV6-2/TRBV6-3	TRBJ2-7	TRBD2
TGTGCCAGCAGCTTACGCCCATCCTCTACAGGGGCCAATGAGCAGTTCTTC	CASSLRPSSTGANEQFF	-	TRBV7-6	TRBJ2-1	TRBD1
TGTGCCAGCAGTTACTTACAGGGGGCGCGGACCGGGGAGCTGTTTTTT	CASSYLQGARTGELFF	few	TRBV6-6	TRBJ2-2	TRBD1
TGTGCCAGTCAGCCGGGACAGGCCGCGATCGGCGAGCAGTACTTC	CASQPGQAAIGEQYF	many	TRBV19	TRBJ2-7	TRBD1
TGTGCCAGCAGCTTAGAACGATTATCCGGGGGCTACACCTTC	CASSLERLSGGYTF	many	TRBV7-2	TRBJ1-2	-
TGTGCCAGCAGGCCCACGGGGACAGGCTCCTACGAGCAGTACTTC	CASRPTGTGSYEQYF	many	TRBV12-3/TRBV12-4	TRBJ2-7	TRBD1
TGTGCCAGTATCGGGACAGTTAATCAGCCCCAGCATTTT	CASIGTVNQPQHF	-	TRBV19	TRBJ1-5	TRBD1
TGTGCCATCAGTGAGTCTGCCGTCCGGGGACGCGTTTACAATGAGCAGTTCTTC	CAISESAVRGRVYNEQFF	few	TRBV10-3	TRBJ2-1	-
TGCAGTGCTAGCCACATTGAAGCTTTCTTT	CSASHIEAFF	many	TRBV20-1	TRBJ1-1	-
TGTGCCAGCAGTTTAGGCTCAAGCTCCTACAATGAGCAGTTCTTC	CASSLGSSSYNEQFF	many	TRBV28	TRBJ2-1	-
TGTGCCAGCAGCTTAGGGACAGGGGGTCTGGGGAGGGAACAGCCCCAGCATTTT	CASSLGTGGLGREQPQHF	many	TRBV7-2	TRBJ1-5	TRBD1
TGTGCCAGCAGCTTAGACCCCCCCAGCTCCTATAATTCACCCCTCCACTTT	CASSLDPPSSYNSPLHF	many	TRBV7-2	TRBJ1-6	-
TGTGCCAGCAGCTTAGGTCTACAGCCAGATACGCAGTATTTT	CASSLGLQPDTQYF	many	TRBV7-9	TRBJ2-3	-
TGTGCCAGCTATTCGGCTTCCACAGATACGCAGTATTTT	CASYSASTDTQYF	many	TRBV7-2	TRBJ2-3	-
TGTGCCAGCAGCTTTACGGGGTCGGGTGAAGCTTTCTTT	CASSFTGSGEAFF	many	TRBV7-2	TRBJ1-1	-
TGCAGTGCTTCCGAGAGGGCCCAGGGCAAAAACATTCAGTACTTC	CSASERAQGKNIQYF	few	TRBV20-1	TRBJ2-4	-
TGCGCCAGCAGCCAAAGCCTTACTAGCGGGGGGTGGAATGAGCAGTTCTTC	CASSQSLTSGGWNEQFF	many	TRBV4-1	TRBJ2-1	TRBD2
TGTGCCAGCAGCTTAAGCGCGGGGGCCATACAAGAGACCCAGTACTTC	CASSLSAGAIQETQYF	many	TRBV7-2	TRBJ2-5	-
TGTGCCAGCAGCCCCCTGCGTGCAGATACGCAGTATTTT	CASSPLRADTQYF	many	TRBV7-3	TRBJ2-3	-
TGTGCCACCAGCAGCCCTCGACAGAGATCGAACACCGGGGAGCTGTTTTTT	CATSSPRQRSNTGELFF	-	TRBV15	TRBJ2-2	-
TGTGCCAGCACAAACGGGGGCGAAGAGACCCAGTACTTC	CASTNGGEETQYF	many	TRBV25-1	TRBJ2-5	-
TGTGCCAGCAGTGACTCGAGCAGCGCCACCGGGGAGCTGTTTTTT	CASSDSSSATGELFF	-	TRBV6-4	TRBJ2-2	-
TGTGCCAGCAGTCCCAACGGACCGAGGATGAACACTGAAGCTTTCTTT	CASSPNGPRMNTEAFF	many	TRBV5-4	TRBJ1-1	-
TGTGCCAGCAGCCGCGACCGCTACAATGAGCAGTTCTTC	CASSRDRYNEQFF	many	TRBV6-6	TRBJ2-1	-
TGCGCCAGCAGCCAAACCCAAGAGGTGTCGGTCTCCTACGAGCAGTACTTC	CASSQTQEVSVSYEQYF	many	TRBV4-3	TRBJ2-7	-
TGCAGCGTTGAAGTCGTCCAGAGCGATGGCTACACCTTC	CSVEVVQSDGYTF	-	TRBV29-1	TRBJ1-2	-
TGTGCCAGCAGCCAACGGCCGGGGGGACCGTACGAGCAGTACTTC	CASSQRPGGPYEQYF	-	TRBV14	TRBJ2-7	TRBD2
TGTGCCAGCAGCCAACAGGGATTAGCGGGGGAAACAGATACGCAGTATTTT	CASSQQGLAGETDTQYF	-	TRBV4-2	TRBJ2-3	TRBD2
TGTGCCAGCAGCTCACGACCGGGACAGGCCACAGATACGCAGTATTTT	CASSSRPGQATDTQYF	few	TRBV7-6	TRBJ2-3	TRBD1
TGTGCCAGCAGTCCCCCCGGCCCCACAGGGGAACCCAATCAGCCCCAGCATTTT	CASSPPGPTGEPNQPQHF	many	TRBV2	TRBJ1-5	TRBD1
TGTGCCAGCAGCACCTACTTTCGCGGGGGGGCCCGAGAGACCCAGTACTTC	CASSTYFRGGARETQYF	many	TRBV7-2	TRBJ2-5	TRBD2
TGCAGCGTTGAGGTACAGGGCCGATACACTGAAGCTTTCTTT	CSVEVQGRYTEAFF	few	TRBV29-1	TRBJ1-1	-
TGTGCCAGCAGTGACGAGGTTTACGAGCAGTACTTC	CASSDEVYEQYF	few	TRBV2	TRBJ2-7	-
TGTGCCAGCAGCTTATTGGTGTCTAGCCGGCGCGAGACCCAGTACTTC	CASSLLVSSRRETQYF	many	TRBV7-2	TRBJ2-5	-
TGCAGTGGCATGGGTGCAGGTCTCGATCAGCCCCAGCATTTT	CSGMGAGLDQPQHF	many	TRBV20-1	TRBJ1-5	-
TGTGCCAGCTCACCATCCCAGGGGGATCCTGAAGCTTTCTTT	CASSPSQGDPEAFF	-	TRBV18	TRBJ1-1	TRBD1